The source of this T cell receptor (beta chain) is a study of cytomegalovirus exposure and HLA in healthy donors. The CDR3 contains 14 residues. Trimming cost V 3 bases and J 5 bases, with 13 bases left between them. Germline V lookup: CDR1 PRHDT, CDR2 FYEKMQ (reference sequence). PCR amplification relied on 60 Vbeta primers (plus 13 Jbeta primers). Libraries were prepared by immunoSEQ multiplex PCR; TCRdb keeps only in-frame clonotypes and omits some of them. The sample has tens of thousands of clones, roughly 75% seen once. Sequencing was carried out using PBMCs. The TCR comes from a woman aged 25 to 39 in good health and CMV-seronegative. The rearrangement links TRBV13 to TRBJ2-5; no definite D call. The CDR3 here is CASSFVRGGETQYF. The CDR3 coding sequence is TGTGCCAGCAGCTTCGTCCGCGGTGGGGAGACCCAGTACTTC.